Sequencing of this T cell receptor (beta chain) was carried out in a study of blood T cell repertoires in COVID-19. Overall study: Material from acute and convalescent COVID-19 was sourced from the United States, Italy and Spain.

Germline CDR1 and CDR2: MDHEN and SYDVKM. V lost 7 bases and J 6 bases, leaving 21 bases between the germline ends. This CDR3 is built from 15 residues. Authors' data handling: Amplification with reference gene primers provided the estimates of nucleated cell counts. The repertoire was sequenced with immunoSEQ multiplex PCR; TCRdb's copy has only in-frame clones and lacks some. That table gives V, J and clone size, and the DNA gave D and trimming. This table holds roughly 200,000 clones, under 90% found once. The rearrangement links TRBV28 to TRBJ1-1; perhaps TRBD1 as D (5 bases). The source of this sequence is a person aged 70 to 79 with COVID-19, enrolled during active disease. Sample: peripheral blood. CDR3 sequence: CASTLVIGDGSEAFF. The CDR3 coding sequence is TGTGCCAGCACTCTCGTGATAGGGGATGGGTCTGAAGCTTTCTTT.